The T cell receptor beta chain under discussion was sequenced for a study of cytomegalovirus exposure and HLA in healthy donors. In the PCR, 60 Vbeta and 13 Jbeta primers were used. Measured with immunoSEQ multiplex PCR; TCRdb has only the in-frame clones, and not every one. The sample carries under 300,000 clones, around 81% recorded once. The CDR3 consists of 14 residues. Germline V CDR1 and CDR2: SEHNR, FQNEAQ (reference sequence). Points on this clone: Mismatch with germline at one junction end may stem from a read error.

The TCR comes from a woman in her fifties or sixties in good health and CMV-seropositive. V usage is TRBV7-9 and J usage is TRBJ1-2; no clear D. Sequencing was carried out using PBMCs. The CDR3 region has the DNA TGTTCCAGCAGCCCGGACTCCGCTAACTATGGCTACACCTTC. Its translation is CSSSPDSANYGYTF.